A selection of T cell receptor beta chains follows, all from one sample in a study of T cells in Graves' hyperthyroidism and ophthalmopathy. Each CDR3 protein is one row after TCRdb ran MiXCR on the multiplex PCR reads. Of approximately 270,000 distinct CDR3 sequences in the sample, about 15% were seen once. Specimen: blood. The origin of the receptors is a middle-aged woman with Graves' hyperthyroidism that later progressed to Graves' ophthalmopathy. CDR3s include the opening cysteine and the closing phenylalanine or tryptophan. Each record gives: J gene, D gene, V gene, clone size, CDR3 DNA, CDR3 protein. A D gene is named only where the DNA matches it firmly. Clone size is given for some rows only: seen once, a few or many times, or a class if the clone is expanded.

TRBJ1-6 TRBD1 TRBV2 many TGTGCCAGCAGAACGGACAGGAATAATTCACCCCTCCACTTT CASRTDRNNSPLHF
TRBJ2-7 TRBD2 TRBV28 many TGTGCCAGCAGTCTTAGCGGGGCCTCCGAGCAGTACTTC CASSLSGASEQYF
TRBJ2-5 TRBD1 TRBV4-2 many TGTGCCAGCAGCCCCCCGGACAGGGTGGAGACCCAGTACTTC CASSPPDRVETQYF
TRBJ2-7 NA TRBV7-2 many TGTGCCAGCAGCTTAAGCTTAGGGAGCTCCTACGAGCAGTACTTC CASSLSLGSSYEQYF
TRBJ2-2 TRBD1 TRBV2 many TGTGCCAGCAGTGGGGACAGGGGGCTTGCCGGGGAGCTGTTTTTT CASSGDRGLAGELFF
TRBJ1-5 TRBD1 TRBV4-1 NA TGCGCCAGCAGCCAAGAAGAGGGACAGGCCAGCGGGCCCCAGCATTTT CASSQEEGQASGPQHF
TRBJ2-2 TRBD1 TRBV18 many TGTGCCAGCTCAGGGGACAGAAACGGGGAGCTGTTTTTT CASSGDRNGELFF
TRBJ2-2 TRBD1 TRBV13 many TGTGCCAGCAGCCTGACAGGGTGGTACACCGGGGAGCTGTTTTTT CASSLTGWYTGELFF
TRBJ2-2 TRBD1 TRBV3-1 NA TGTGCCAGCAGCCATAAAACAGGGGCCCACACCGGGGAGCTGTTTTTT CASSHKTGAHTGELFF
TRBJ2-7 NA TRBV6-1 NA TGTGCCAGCAGCCCTCGACAGGTCCTAGGGGAGTACTTC CASSPRQVLGEYF
TRBJ2-2 TRBD2 TRBV11-2 many TGTGCCAGCCGCCCCTTCCCGAGCTATCGGACTAGGGCGAACACCGGGGAGCTGTTTTTT CASRPFPSYRTRANTGELFF
TRBJ1-5 NA TRBV30 many TGTGCCTGGAGCGAACAGGGATTCGGGCATCAGCCCCAGCATTTT CAWSEQGFGHQPQHF
TRBJ1-2 NA TRBV12-3/TRBV12-4 many TGTGCCAGCAGTTTGTCACTAAACTATGGCTACACCTTC CASSLSLNYGYTF
TRBJ1-6 TRBD1 TRBV15 many TGTGCCACCAGCGAAGACAGGGGAGAAAATTCACCCCTCCACTTT CATSEDRGENSPLHF
TRBJ2-5 NA TRBV12-3/TRBV12-4 many TGTGCCAGCAGTTTGGGCGGGAATAGACAAGAGACCCAGTACTTC CASSLGGNRQETQYF
TRBJ2-1 TRBD2 TRBV3-1 many TGTGCCAGCAGCTTTCGACTAGCGGGATATTCTGATGAGCAGTTCTTC CASSFRLAGYSDEQFF
TRBJ2-7 TRBD2 TRBV5-1 NA TGCGCCAGCAGCACCGGACTAGCGGGAGGTAAGATCTCCTACGAGCAGTACTTC CASSTGLAGGKISYEQYF
TRBJ2-1 NA TRBV3-1 many TGTGCCAGCAGCCAATTCGATGAGCAGTTCTTC CASSQFDEQFF
TRBJ2-1 TRBD2 TRBV4-1 many TGCGCCAGTAGCGGGCACTACAATGAGCAGTTCTTC CASSGHYNEQFF
TRBJ2-7 TRBD2 TRBV28 NA TGTGCCAGCAGCCAAGCCGCTAGCGGGAGATCCTCCTACGAGCAGTACTTC CASSQAASGRSSYEQYF
TRBJ1-2 TRBD1 TRBV27 many TGTGCCAGCAGGTTAACGACAGGGGCGGGTGATAACTATGGCTACACCTTC CASRLTTGAGDNYGYTF
TRBJ2-2 NA TRBV7-7 few TGTGCTAGCAGCTTAACCGTAACCGGGGAGCTGTTTTTT CASSLTVTGELFF
TRBJ2-7 NA TRBV28 many TGTGCCAGCAGTTTCCCGGGAGTGGCTCAGTACTTC CASSFPGVAQYF
TRBJ1-6 NA TRBV19 many TGTGCCAGTAGTATAGGTCTCGGAGCTAAGCGGCTAACTTCACCCCTCCACTTT CASSIGLGAKRLTSPLHF
TRBJ2-7 NA TRBV5-4 many TGTGCCAGCAGCCACGCCGTCGGGGAGTACGAGCAGTACTTC CASSHAVGEYEQYF
TRBJ2-3 TRBD2 TRBV29-1 many TGCAGCCTCCGGACTAGCGGGAGTAGCACAGATACGCAGTATTTT CSLRTSGSSTDTQYF
TRBJ2-3 TRBD2 TRBV28 many TGTGCCAGCAGTCCGGGACTAGATAGCTTTACAGATACGCAGTATTTT CASSPGLDSFTDTQYF
TRBJ2-3 NA TRBV19 many TGTGCCAGTAGTTTACAGGTTAGAGATACGCAGTATTTT CASSLQVRDTQYF
TRBJ1-5 NA TRBV6-2/TRBV6-3 NA TGTGCCAGCAGTTCGCACAGCACCAATCAGCCCCAGCATTTT CASSSHSTNQPQHF
TRBJ2-5 NA TRBV19 many TGTGCCACCCGCCGGACGGGCGGACTCGAGACCCAGTACTTC CATRRTGGLETQYF
TRBJ1-6 NA TRBV4-1 few TGCGCCAGCAGCCAAGATAATCAGAATTCACCCCTCCACTTT CASSQDNQNSPLHF
TRBJ2-7 NA TRBV20-1 many TGCAGTGCACGAATCCTCCAGGCCCACCCCAACGAGCAGTACTTC CSARILQAHPNEQYF
TRBJ1-2 NA TRBV30 many TGTGCCTGGATTTCCTGGACAATTGGCTACACCTTC CAWISWTIGYTF
TRBJ2-5 TRBD2 TRBV6-4 many TGTGCCAGCAGTGAGCGAGCGGGAGGGCAGGAGACCCAGTACTTC CASSERAGGQETQYF
TRBJ2-1 NA TRBV2 many TGTGCCAGCAAGTGGGGCGGGGAGCAGTTCTTC CASKWGGEQFF
TRBJ2-1 NA TRBV18 many TGTGCCAGCTCCCCCATTAGGGACTCCTACAATGAGCAGTTCTTC CASSPIRDSYNEQFF
TRBJ2-7 NA TRBV28 many TGTGCCAGCAGTTTAACAGGGACAAGCTACGAGCAGTACTTC CASSLTGTSYEQYF
TRBJ2-1 NA TRBV6-4 many TGTGCCAGCAGTATAGCGGAAAGCTCCTACAATGAGCAGTTCTTC CASSIAESSYNEQFF
TRBJ2-3 TRBD1 TRBV4-1 many TGCGCCAGCAGCCAAGAGGGACAGGGTTTTACCACAGATACGCAGTATTTT CASSQEGQGFTTDTQYF
TRBJ2-4 NA TRBV19 NA TGTGCCAGTAGTATAGGTAGAACAGGGAAGGCCAAAAACATTCAGTACTTC CASSIGRTGKAKNIQYF
TRBJ1-6 NA TRBV5-1 many TGCGCCAGCAGCGGGACAACCTATAATTCACCCCTCCACTTT CASSGTTYNSPLHF
TRBJ2-7 TRBD1 TRBV28 many TGTGCCAGCAGACGGACAGGGGATTCCTACGAGCAGTACTTC CASRRTGDSYEQYF
TRBJ2-7 NA TRBV6-2/TRBV6-3 many TGTGCCAGCAGACAAAAGAGGAGAGCGGGCCTACTCGCCTACGAGCAGTACTTC CASRQKRRAGLLAYEQYF
TRBJ2-7 TRBD2 TRBV6-5 many TGTGCCAGCAGTTACTGGGGAGCGGGAGGGTCCCACGAGCAGTACTTC CASSYWGAGGSHEQYF